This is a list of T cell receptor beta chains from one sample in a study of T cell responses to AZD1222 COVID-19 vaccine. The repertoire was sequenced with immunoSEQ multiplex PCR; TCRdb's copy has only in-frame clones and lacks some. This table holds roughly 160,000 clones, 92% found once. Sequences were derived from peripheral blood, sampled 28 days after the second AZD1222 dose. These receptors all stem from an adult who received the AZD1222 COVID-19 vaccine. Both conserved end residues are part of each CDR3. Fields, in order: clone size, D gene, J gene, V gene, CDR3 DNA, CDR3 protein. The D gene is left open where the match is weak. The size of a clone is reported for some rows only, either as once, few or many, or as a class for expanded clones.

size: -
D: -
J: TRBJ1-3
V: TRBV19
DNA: TGTGCCAGTAGTATCTTCGGAAAAGACACCATATATTTT
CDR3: CASSIFGKDTIYF

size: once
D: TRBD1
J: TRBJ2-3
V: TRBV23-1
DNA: TGCGCCAGCAGTCAACGGGGACAGGGTAGTACAGATACGCAGTATTTT
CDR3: CASSQRGQGSTDTQYF

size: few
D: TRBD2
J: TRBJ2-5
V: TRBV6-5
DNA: TGTGCCAGCAGTACAGCGGGGGGCAGCCAAGAGACCCAGTACTTC
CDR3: CASSTAGGSQETQYF

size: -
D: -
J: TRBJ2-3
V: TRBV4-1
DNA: TGCGCCAGCAGCCAAGGCCCCAAGCTAGGGACATATCGTCCGACGCAGTATTTT
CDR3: CASSQGPKLGTYRPTQYF

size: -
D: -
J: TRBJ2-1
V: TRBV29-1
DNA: TGCAGCGTTGAAAGTTTGGGGCGGGGTAACAATGAGCAGTTCTTC
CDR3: CSVESLGRGNNEQFF

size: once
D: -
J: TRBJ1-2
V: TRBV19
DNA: TGTGCCACTCAGGGTCAAGTCTTTGACTATGGCTACACCTTC
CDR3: CATQGQVFDYGYTF

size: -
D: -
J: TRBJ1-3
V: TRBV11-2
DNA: TGTGCCAGCACGGCCTCCTCTGGAAACACCATATATTTT
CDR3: CASTASSGNTIYF

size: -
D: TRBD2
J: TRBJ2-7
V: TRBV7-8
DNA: TGTGCCAGCAGCTTAGAAGCTAGCGGGGGCCTTAGCTCCTACGAGCAGTACTTC
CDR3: CASSLEASGGLSSYEQYF

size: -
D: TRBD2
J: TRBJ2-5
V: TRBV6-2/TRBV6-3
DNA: TGTGCCAGCAGTTACCTGAGGACTAGCGGCACTTGGGGAGAGACCCAGTACTTC
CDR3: CASSYLRTSGTWGETQYF

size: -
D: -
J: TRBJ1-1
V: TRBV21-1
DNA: TGTGCCAGCAGGCGGGGCTCGAACACTGAAGCTTTCTTT
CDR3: CASRRGSNTEAFF

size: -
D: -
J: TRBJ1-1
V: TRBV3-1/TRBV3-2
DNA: TGTGCCAGCCGATTTGGGGCCACCCCCACTGAAGCTTTCTTT
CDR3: CASRFGATPTEAFF

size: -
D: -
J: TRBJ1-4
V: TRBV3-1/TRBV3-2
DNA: TGTGCCAGCAGCCAAGAAGGGAGTATGGACGCAACTAATGAAAAACTGTTTTTT
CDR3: CASSQEGSMDATNEKLFF

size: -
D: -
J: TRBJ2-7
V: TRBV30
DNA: TGTGCCTGGAGAGGGTCAGGGGCCACCTACGAGCAGTACTTC
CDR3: CAWRGSGATYEQYF

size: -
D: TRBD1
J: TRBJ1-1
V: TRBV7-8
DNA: TGTGCCAGCAGCTCAACCCGACAGGGCCCCTACACTGAAGCTTTCTTT
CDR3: CASSSTRQGPYTEAFF

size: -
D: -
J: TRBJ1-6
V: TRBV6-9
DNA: TGTGCCAGCAGTTCCATCCCAGAGCGGATCGATAATTCACCCCTCCACTTT
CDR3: CASSSIPERIDNSPLHF

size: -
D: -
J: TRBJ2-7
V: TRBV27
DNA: TGTGCCAGCAGTTTACGACCCTACGAGCAGTACTTC
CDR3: CASSLRPYEQYF

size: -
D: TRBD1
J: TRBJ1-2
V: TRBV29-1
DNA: TGCAGCGCTCAGACAGGGACTAACTATGGCTACACCTTC
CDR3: CSAQTGTNYGYTF

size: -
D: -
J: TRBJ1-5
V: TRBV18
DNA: TGTGCCAGCTCACCAGAAGCTAATCAGCCCCAGCATTTT
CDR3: CASSPEANQPQHF

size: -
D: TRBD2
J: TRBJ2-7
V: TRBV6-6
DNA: TGTGCCAGCAGTCTAAGGCTAGCGGGGGGGGTAGACGAGCAGTACTTC
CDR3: CASSLRLAGGVDEQYF

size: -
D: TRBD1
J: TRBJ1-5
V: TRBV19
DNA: TGTGCCAGTAGTCCCCGAGGGGCAGGGAGGGGGCTGGGTCAGCCCCAGCATTTT
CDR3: CASSPRGAGRGLGQPQHF

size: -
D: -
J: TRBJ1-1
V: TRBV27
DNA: TGTGCCAGCAGTTTATCTTCGGGACGCCAGAACACTGAAGCTTTCTTT
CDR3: CASSLSSGRQNTEAFF

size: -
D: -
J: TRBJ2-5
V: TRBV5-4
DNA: TGTGCCAGCTCCAGGGACCAAGAGACCCAGTACTTC
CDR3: CASSRDQETQYF

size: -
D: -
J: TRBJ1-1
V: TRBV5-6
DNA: TGTGCCAGCAGCTTGGAGGGCGGAATAGGGGAGAACACTGAAGCTTTCTTT
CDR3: CASSLEGGIGENTEAFF

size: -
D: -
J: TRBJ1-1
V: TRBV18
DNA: TGTGCCAGCTCACCAAAGGAGGGGGCTGAAGCTTTCTTT
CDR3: CASSPKEGAEAFF

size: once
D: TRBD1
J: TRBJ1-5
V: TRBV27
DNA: TGTGCCAGCAGTCCGAGGGACAGACACAATCAGCCCCAGCATTTT
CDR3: CASSPRDRHNQPQHF

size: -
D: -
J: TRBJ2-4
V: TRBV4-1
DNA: TGCGCCAGCAGCCAAGAGGCGCAAAGAGGGGTAGCCAAAAACATTCAGTACTTC
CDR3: CASSQEAQRGVAKNIQYF

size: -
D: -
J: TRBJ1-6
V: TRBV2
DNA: TGTGCCAGCAGGGCGACAGAGAATTCACCCCTCCACTTT
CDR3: CASRATENSPLHF

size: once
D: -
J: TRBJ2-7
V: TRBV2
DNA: TGTGCCAGCAGTGAAGCGCAACGGGGCGACCACGAGCAGTACTTC
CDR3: CASSEAQRGDHEQYF

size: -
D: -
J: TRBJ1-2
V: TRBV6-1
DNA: TGTGCCAGCAGTGAAAAAGGGGAAGGGGGCTACACCTTC
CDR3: CASSEKGEGGYTF

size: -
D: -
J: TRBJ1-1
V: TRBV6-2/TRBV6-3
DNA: TGTGCCAGCAGCCCTGCGGGGGGCACTGAAGCTTTCTTT
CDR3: CASSPAGGTEAFF

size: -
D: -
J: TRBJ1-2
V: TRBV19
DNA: TGTGCCAGTAGTATATTGGATAACTATGGCTACACCTTC
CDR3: CASSILDNYGYTF

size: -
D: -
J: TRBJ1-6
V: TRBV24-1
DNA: TGTGCCCATCCAGGGCGGGGCCATAATTCACCCCTCCACTTT
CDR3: CAHPGRGHNSPLHF

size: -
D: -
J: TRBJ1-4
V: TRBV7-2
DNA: TGTGCCAGCAGCCCGCAGGGGTTCCGCAATGAAAAACTGTTTTTT
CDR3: CASSPQGFRNEKLFF

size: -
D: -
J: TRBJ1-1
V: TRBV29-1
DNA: TGCAGCGTCCTACAGGGTTTCGGAACTGAAGCTTTCTTT
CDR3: CSVLQGFGTEAFF

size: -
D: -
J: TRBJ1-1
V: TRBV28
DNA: TGTGCCAGCAGTTTACGGGGTGAAGCTTTCTTT
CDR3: CASSLRGEAFF

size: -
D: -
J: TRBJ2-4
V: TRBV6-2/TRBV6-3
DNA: TGTGCCAGCAGTACTCAGGGTATTCAGTACTTC
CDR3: CASSTQGIQYF